This TCR beta chain was sequenced for a study of cytomegalovirus exposure and HLA in healthy donors. In the PCR, 60 Vbeta and 13 Jbeta primers were used. The table came from immunoSEQ multiplex PCR; TCRdb's copy has only in-frame clones and leaves some out. The sample has about 120,000 clones; about two thirds are singletons. Study-wide points: More clonal expansion characterized HLA-associated TCR beta chains than equally common others in a later analysis. After further analysis at a later stage, 16,951 TCR beta sequences were associated with HLA alleles at 0.05 false discovery rate. Roughly even sequencing depth across donors was the assumption behind the presence/absence analyses.

Concerning this clone: Its antigen is undetermined.

Germline assignment: CDR1 SGHRS and CDR2 YFSETQ. The CDR3 is 15 amino acids. The V segment lost 0 bases and the J segment 4 bases; nucleotides outside the gene matches: 6. The clonotype comes from a man aged 25-45 years in good health and CMV-seronegative. The genes are TRBV5-1 and TRBJ1-2; 7 bases are a match to TRBD1. Source material: PBMCs. The CDR3 nucleotides read TGCGCCAGCAGCTTGGGAGGGGGCGAGAGCTATGGCTACACCTTC. It codes for CASSLGGGESYGYTF.